This is a list of T cell receptor beta chains from one sample in a study of blood T cell repertoires in COVID-19. TCRdb's table, derived via immunoSEQ multiplex PCR, lists solely in-frame clones and lacks some. In the table there are approximately 140,000 clones, 75% to 90% of which are singletons. The sequenced sample consisted of PBMCs or T cells enriched from blood (not recorded which). Receptors were obtained from a woman in her forties or fifties who had recovered from COVID-19. The CDR3 runs from the conserved cysteine through the conserved F or W. The D gene is left open where the match is weak. Expanded clones are given a class, and other clones once, few, many or no size at all.

j_gene	abundance	d_gene	v_gene	CDR3aa	CDR3nt
TRBJ2-2	-	TRBD2	TRBV2	CATEGLTGELFF	TGTGCCACGGAGGGACTAACCGGGGAGCTGTTTTTT
TRBJ2-7	-	-	TRBV25-1	CASSGSDSSKLYEQYF	TGTGCCAGCAGTGGCTCGGACTCCTCAAAGCTCTACGAGCAGTACTTC
TRBJ2-3	-	TRBD1	TRBV10-3	CAISEPDRGSTDTQYF	TGTGCCATCAGTGAGCCGGACAGGGGGAGTACAGATACGCAGTATTTT
TRBJ2-6	few	TRBD1	TRBV27	CASSPIGDRGLSGANVLTF	TGTGCCAGCAGTCCTATTGGGGACAGGGGGCTTTCTGGGGCCAACGTCCTGACTTTC
TRBJ1-6	-	-	TRBV15	CATSRDGQANSPLHF	TGTGCCACCAGCAGAGATGGGCAGGCAAATTCACCCCTCCACTTT
TRBJ1-2	-	-	TRBV7-9	CASSLLGAGAGGYTF	TGTGCCAGCAGCTTACTCGGCGCTGGGGCTGGAGGCTACACCTTC
TRBJ1-5	-	-	TRBV15	CATSRESRGGQPQHF	TGTGCCACCAGCAGAGAGAGTAGGGGTGGCCAGCCCCAGCATTTT
TRBJ1-2	-	TRBD1	TRBV12-3/TRBV12-4	CASTADRAIGYTF	TGTGCCAGCACCGCGGACAGGGCGATTGGCTACACCTTC
TRBJ2-2	-	-	TRBV10-3	CAITDGGTGELFF	TGTGCCATCACGGACGGAGGGACCGGGGAGCTGTTTTTT
TRBJ1-5	once	-	TRBV12-2	CASPEPRDRGSLGNQPQHF	TGTGCAAGTCCCGAACCCCGGGACAGGGGGTCTTTGGGCAATCAGCCCCAGCATTTT
TRBJ1-6	-	TRBD1	TRBV6-5	CASSPGQGVTSPLHF	TGTGCCAGCAGTCCCGGACAGGGTGTTACTTCACCCCTCCACTTT
TRBJ2-7	-	TRBD2	TRBV4-1	CASSPPAGTSGYEQYF	TGCGCCAGCAGCCCGCCCGCCGGGACTAGCGGTTACGAGCAGTACTTC
TRBJ2-1	-	TRBD2	TRBV18	CASSPAGTINEQFF	TGTGCCAGCTCACCCGCCGGGACTATCAATGAGCAGTTCTTC
TRBJ2-1	-	-	TRBV6-4	CASSDSRYGQTTDEQFF	TGTGCCAGCAGTGACTCGAGATACGGGCAGACTACGGATGAGCAGTTCTTC
TRBJ1-2	-	TRBD1	TRBV30	CAWDTTRGEYYGYTF	TGTGCCTGGGATACGACCAGGGGGGAGTACTATGGCTACACCTTC
TRBJ2-5	-	-	TRBV5-1	CASSLDYYQETQYF	TGCGCCAGCAGCTTAGACTATTACCAAGAGACCCAGTACTTC
TRBJ2-1	once	TRBD2	TRBV24-1	CATRKGGNNEQFF	TGTGCCACCAGAAAGGGAGGGAACAATGAGCAGTTCTTC
TRBJ2-3	-	-	TRBV9	CASSVANRNTDTQYF	TGTGCCAGCAGCGTAGCTAACAGGAACACAGATACGCAGTATTTT
TRBJ2-7	-	TRBD1	TRBV11-3	CASSSRTGGFEQYF	TGTGCCAGCAGCTCGAGGACAGGGGGCTTTGAGCAGTACTTC
TRBJ2-3	-	-	TRBV2	CASSGRQGGDTQYF	TGTGCCAGCAGTGGTCGCCAGGGAGGAGATACGCAGTATTTT
TRBJ1-3	-	-	TRBV28	CASSFPGGGRNTIYF	TGTGCCAGCAGTTTCCCCGGGGGGGGGAGAAACACCATATATTTT
TRBJ1-5	-	-	TRBV7-8	CASSLRQLYSNQPQHF	TGTGCCAGCAGCTTAAGACAGCTTTATAGCAATCAGCCCCAGCATTTT
TRBJ2-1	-	-	TRBV9	CASSAPWSPQGGEQFF	TGTGCCAGCAGCGCCCCCTGGTCCCCCCAGGGAGGCGAGCAGTTCTTC
TRBJ2-1	-	-	TRBV19	CASKSTGNSNEQFF	TGTGCCAGTAAAAGTACGGGGAACAGCAATGAGCAGTTCTTC
TRBJ2-7	-	TRBD2	TRBV3-1/TRBV3-2	CASSQEGAGAMGEQYF	TGTGCCAGCAGCCAAGAGGGAGCGGGGGCCATGGGCGAGCAGTACTTC
TRBJ1-1	-	-	TRBV19	CASSIGGGTEAFF	TGTGCCAGTAGTATTGGGGGGGGAACTGAAGCTTTCTTT
TRBJ1-6	-	-	TRBV9	CASSEGRFGSPLHF	TGTGCCAGCAGCGAGGGGCGATTCGGGTCACCCCTCCACTTT
TRBJ1-1	-	-	TRBV11-3	CASSSNLRGTSEAFF	TGTGCCAGCAGCTCCAACCTAAGGGGCACGTCTGAAGCTTTCTTT
TRBJ1-5	-	-	TRBV30	CAWSVADGQPQHF	TGTGCCTGGAGTGTCGCAGATGGTCAGCCCCAGCATTTT
TRBJ1-1	few	-	TRBV5-1	CASSLIGNTEAFF	TGCGCCAGCAGCTTGATCGGGAACACTGAAGCTTTCTTT
TRBJ1-1	few	-	TRBV4-1	CASSQEGQNTEAFF	TGCGCCAGCAGCCAAGAGGGACAGAACACTGAAGCTTTCTTT
TRBJ1-5	once	TRBD1	TRBV19	CASSIRGLQPQHF	TGTGCCAGTAGTATCAGGGGGCTTCAGCCCCAGCATTTT
TRBJ2-7	few	-	TRBV21-1	CASSKDRATYEQYF	TGTGCCAGCAGCAAGGACAGGGCGACCTACGAGCAGTACTTC
TRBJ2-1	-	TRBD2	TRBV13	CASSVSGTSVHNEQFF	TGTGCCAGCAGCGTTTCCGGGACTAGCGTACACAATGAGCAGTTCTTC
TRBJ2-1	-	-	TRBV10-1	CASSESPGSNEQFF	TGCGCCAGCAGTGAGTCGCCCGGTTCGAATGAGCAGTTCTTC
TRBJ1-6	-	TRBD1	TRBV2	CAGQGGQTSPLHF	TGTGCCGGCCAAGGGGGCCAGACCTCACCCCTCCACTTT
TRBJ1-2	-	-	TRBV11-2	CASSLNRESYTF	TGTGCCAGCAGTCTCAACAGAGAGAGCTACACCTTC
TRBJ2-7	-	-	TRBV23-1	CASSLTNSYEQYF	TGCGCCAGCAGTCTGACAAACTCCTACGAGCAGTACTTC
TRBJ2-2	-	-	TRBV2	CASSVLNTGELFF	TGTGCCAGCAGTGTTCTAAACACCGGGGAGCTGTTTTTT
TRBJ2-3	once	TRBD2	TRBV6-6	CASTRTSGLTDTQYF	TGTGCCAGCACTCGGACTAGCGGGCTTACAGATACGCAGTATTTT